This is a list of T cell receptor beta chains from one sample in a study of T cells in Graves' hyperthyroidism and ophthalmopathy. One entry per CDR3 protein results from TCRdb running MiXCR on the multiplex PCR reads. The sample has a few hundred thousand distinct CDR3 sequences, roughly 50% seen once. The material sequenced was peripheral blood or thyroid tissue (not recorded which). Source of these receptors: a woman under 30 with Graves' hyperthyroidism. Each CDR3 is given with its conserved first and last residue. The D gene is left open where the match is weak. Size is stated for part of the rows, as once, few or many counts, or as a class when the clone is expanded.

v_gene: TRBV5-1; abundance: -; d_gene: TRBD2; j_gene: TRBJ2-2; CDR3aa: CASSFTSGANTGELFF; CDR3nt: TGCGCCAGCAGCTTTACTAGCGGGGCGAACACCGGGGAGCTGTTTTTT
v_gene: TRBV7-8; abundance: -; d_gene: -; j_gene: TRBJ1-1; CDR3aa: CASSLDGRDAAFF; CDR3nt: TGTGCCAGCAGCTTAGATGGCAGGGACGCTGCTTTCTTT
v_gene: TRBV20-1; abundance: many; d_gene: TRBD1; j_gene: TRBJ1-2; CDR3aa: CSARGRGQGPYGYTF; CDR3nt: TGCAGTGCTAGGGGGAGGGGACAGGGGCCCTATGGCTACACCTTC
v_gene: TRBV10-3; abundance: -; d_gene: TRBD1; j_gene: TRBJ2-2; CDR3aa: CAISPTGVSGELFF; CDR3nt: TGTGCCATCAGCCCAACAGGGGTGAGCGGGGAGCTGTTTTTT
v_gene: TRBV7-2; abundance: few; d_gene: -; j_gene: TRBJ2-5; CDR3aa: CASRPKGLSLQETQYF; CDR3nt: TGTGCCAGCAGACCGAAGGGGTTGTCACTACAAGAGACCCAGTACTTC
v_gene: TRBV5-6; abundance: many; d_gene: -; j_gene: TRBJ2-2; CDR3aa: CASSLDREITGELFF; CDR3nt: TGTGCCAGCAGCTTGGACAGGGAAATCACCGGGGAGCTGTTTTTT
v_gene: TRBV7-2; abundance: many; d_gene: -; j_gene: TRBJ1-2; CDR3aa: CASSLVSQGGYTF; CDR3nt: TGTGCCAGCAGCTTAGTTAGTCAGGGTGGCTACACCTTC
v_gene: TRBV7-9; abundance: many; d_gene: -; j_gene: TRBJ1-1; CDR3aa: CASSLLSQTNTEAFF; CDR3nt: TGTGCCAGCAGCTTACTTTCACAGACTAACACTGAAGCTTTCTTT
v_gene: TRBV25-1; abundance: -; d_gene: TRBD1; j_gene: TRBJ2-7; CDR3aa: CAWSSGTGSYEQYF; CDR3nt: TGTGCCTGGAGTTCCGGGACAGGGAGCTACGAGCAGTACTTC
v_gene: TRBV7-6; abundance: -; d_gene: -; j_gene: TRBJ1-2; CDR3aa: CASSSGGLGRDGYTF; CDR3nt: TGTGCCAGCAGCTCTGGGGGTTTGGGGCGGGATGGCTACACCTTC
v_gene: TRBV29-1; abundance: -; d_gene: -; j_gene: TRBJ1-1; CDR3aa: CSAVPIVGGAEAFF; CDR3nt: TGCAGCGCTGTCCCCATCGTCGGGGGCGCTGAAGCTTTCTTT
v_gene: TRBV7-9; abundance: once; d_gene: -; j_gene: TRBJ2-7; CDR3aa: CASRSPVGQYF; CDR3nt: TGTGCCAGCAGAAGCCCGGTGGGGCAGTACTTC
v_gene: TRBV2; abundance: few; d_gene: -; j_gene: TRBJ2-5; CDR3aa: CASSQQGQETQYF; CDR3nt: TGTGCCAGCAGCCAACAGGGCCAAGAGACCCAGTACTTC
v_gene: TRBV9; abundance: -; d_gene: TRBD2; j_gene: TRBJ2-3; CDR3aa: CAGSVAAGGVDTQYF; CDR3nt: TGTGCCGGCAGCGTAGCGGCGGGAGGGGTGGATACGCAGTATTTT
v_gene: TRBV20-1; abundance: -; d_gene: -; j_gene: TRBJ1-2; CDR3aa: CSASSLSGPSDGYTF; CDR3nt: TGCAGTGCCAGCAGCTTATCAGGGCCCTCGGATGGCTACACCTTC
v_gene: TRBV12-3/TRBV12-4; abundance: -; d_gene: -; j_gene: TRBJ1-1; CDR3aa: CASSPRGGFMNTEAFF; CDR3nt: TGTGCCAGCAGTCCCCGGGGGGGTTTTATGAACACTGAAGCTTTCTTT
v_gene: TRBV12-3/TRBV12-4; abundance: -; d_gene: -; j_gene: TRBJ1-2; CDR3aa: CASILSGAYGYTF; CDR3nt: TGTGCCAGCATCCTGAGTGGGGCATATGGCTACACCTTC
v_gene: TRBV24-1; abundance: -; d_gene: -; j_gene: TRBJ2-3; CDR3aa: CATSDPDPSPDTQYF; CDR3nt: TGTGCCACCAGTGACCCTGACCCTTCGCCGGATACGCAGTATTTT
v_gene: TRBV20-1; abundance: many; d_gene: TRBD1; j_gene: TRBJ1-5; CDR3aa: CSAQGALSNQPQHF; CDR3nt: TGCAGTGCTCAGGGGGCGCTTAGCAATCAGCCCCAGCATTTT
v_gene: TRBV2; abundance: many; d_gene: -; j_gene: TRBJ2-7; CDR3aa: CASSASGVEEQYF; CDR3nt: TGTGCCAGCAGTGCCTCGGGCGTGGAGGAGCAGTACTTC
v_gene: TRBV29-1; abundance: many; d_gene: -; j_gene: TRBJ1-1; CDR3aa: CSVGAAKEAFF; CDR3nt: TGCAGCGTTGGTGCCGCAAAGGAAGCTTTCTTT
v_gene: TRBV5-1; abundance: -; d_gene: -; j_gene: TRBJ2-1; CDR3aa: CASSLAPSSEQFF; CDR3nt: TGCGCCAGCAGCTTGGCACCATCGAGTGAGCAGTTCTTC
v_gene: TRBV5-6; abundance: -; d_gene: -; j_gene: TRBJ2-6; CDR3aa: CASSSPLGLTGANVLTF; CDR3nt: TGTGCCAGCAGCTCACCACTAGGGCTCACTGGGGCCAACGTCCTGACTTTC
v_gene: TRBV6-1; abundance: few; d_gene: -; j_gene: TRBJ1-1; CDR3aa: CASSYSEFNTEAFF; CDR3nt: TGTGCCAGCAGTTACTCGGAGTTTAACACTGAAGCTTTCTTT
v_gene: TRBV7-9; abundance: -; d_gene: -; j_gene: TRBJ2-7; CDR3aa: CASSLVGGAHEQYF; CDR3nt: TGTGCCAGCAGCTTGGTAGGGGGGGCACACGAGCAGTACTTC
v_gene: TRBV20-1; abundance: -; d_gene: -; j_gene: TRBJ1-2; CDR3aa: CSELGGGYTF; CDR3nt: TGCAGTGAATTGGGGGGTGGCTACACCTTC
v_gene: TRBV7-2; abundance: -; d_gene: -; j_gene: TRBJ2-1; CDR3aa: CASSWARLDSYNEQFF; CDR3nt: TGTGCCAGCAGCTGGGCTAGACTCGATTCCTACAATGAGCAGTTCTTC
v_gene: TRBV7-2; abundance: few; d_gene: -; j_gene: TRBJ1-5; CDR3aa: CASRQTGNSYSNQPQHF; CDR3nt: TGTGCCAGCAGACAAACAGGGAACTCTTATAGCAATCAGCCCCAGCATTTT
v_gene: TRBV11-1; abundance: many; d_gene: TRBD2; j_gene: TRBJ2-7; CDR3aa: CAIGRGYEQYF; CDR3nt: TGTGCCATAGGGAGGGGCTACGAGCAGTACTTC
v_gene: TRBV4-1; abundance: -; d_gene: -; j_gene: TRBJ1-1; CDR3aa: CASSAVTVSNTEAFF; CDR3nt: TGCGCCAGCAGCGCCGTGACAGTTTCGAACACTGAAGCTTTCTTT
v_gene: TRBV7-9; abundance: -; d_gene: -; j_gene: TRBJ2-2; CDR3aa: CASSTTYAGELFF; CDR3nt: TGTGCCAGCAGCACTACCTACGCAGGGGAGCTGTTTTTT
v_gene: TRBV4-1; abundance: -; d_gene: TRBD1; j_gene: TRBJ1-6; CDR3aa: CASSTRVGQGRSPLHF; CDR3nt: TGCGCCAGCAGCACCCGAGTGGGACAGGGGCGCTCACCCCTCCACTTT
v_gene: TRBV18; abundance: -; d_gene: -; j_gene: TRBJ1-1; CDR3aa: CASSPRQGSGGTEAFF; CDR3nt: TGTGCCAGCTCCCCCCGTCAGGGATCGGGAGGCACTGAAGCTTTCTTT
v_gene: TRBV19; abundance: many; d_gene: TRBD2; j_gene: TRBJ2-2; CDR3aa: CASKLAGDTGELFF; CDR3nt: TGTGCCAGTAAGCTAGCGGGAGACACCGGGGAGCTGTTTTTT
v_gene: TRBV29-1; abundance: -; d_gene: TRBD1; j_gene: TRBJ2-7; CDR3aa: CSVDDTGTGNTYEQYF; CDR3nt: TGCAGCGTAGATGATACCGGGACAGGGAACACCTACGAGCAGTACTTC
v_gene: TRBV11-2; abundance: -; d_gene: -; j_gene: TRBJ2-5; CDR3aa: CAGSLDIGGGGETQYF; CDR3nt: TGTGCCGGCAGCTTAGATATAGGAGGAGGGGGGGAGACCCAGTACTTC
v_gene: TRBV29-1; abundance: -; d_gene: -; j_gene: TRBJ1-2; CDR3aa: CSVEYGTGNYGYTF; CDR3nt: TGCAGCGTTGAATACGGGACGGGGAACTATGGCTACACCTTC
v_gene: TRBV9; abundance: many; d_gene: -; j_gene: TRBJ2-7; CDR3aa: CASSVAETPYEQYF; CDR3nt: TGTGCCAGCAGCGTAGCAGAGACACCCTACGAGCAGTACTTC
v_gene: TRBV6-6; abundance: -; d_gene: TRBD1; j_gene: TRBJ1-4; CDR3aa: CASSYTTGEGEKLFF; CDR3nt: TGTGCCAGCAGTTACACGACAGGGGAGGGTGAAAAACTGTTTTTT
v_gene: TRBV19; abundance: few; d_gene: -; j_gene: TRBJ1-2; CDR3aa: CASSMNTYYGYTF; CDR3nt: TGTGCCAGTAGTATGAACACTTACTATGGCTACACCTTC
v_gene: TRBV4-2; abundance: -; d_gene: TRBD1; j_gene: TRBJ2-7; CDR3aa: CASSQDMTGGSYEQYF; CDR3nt: TGTGCCAGCAGCCAAGATATGACAGGGGGCTCCTACGAGCAGTACTTC
v_gene: TRBV15; abundance: -; d_gene: TRBD1; j_gene: TRBJ1-5; CDR3aa: CATSRDLGQAPNQPQHF; CDR3nt: TGTGCCACCAGCAGAGATCTGGGACAGGCCCCAAATCAGCCCCAGCATTTT
v_gene: TRBV10-3; abundance: few; d_gene: TRBD2; j_gene: TRBJ2-1; CDR3aa: CAISKREGSYNEQFF; CDR3nt: TGTGCCATCAGCAAGCGGGAGGGCTCCTACAATGAGCAGTTCTTC